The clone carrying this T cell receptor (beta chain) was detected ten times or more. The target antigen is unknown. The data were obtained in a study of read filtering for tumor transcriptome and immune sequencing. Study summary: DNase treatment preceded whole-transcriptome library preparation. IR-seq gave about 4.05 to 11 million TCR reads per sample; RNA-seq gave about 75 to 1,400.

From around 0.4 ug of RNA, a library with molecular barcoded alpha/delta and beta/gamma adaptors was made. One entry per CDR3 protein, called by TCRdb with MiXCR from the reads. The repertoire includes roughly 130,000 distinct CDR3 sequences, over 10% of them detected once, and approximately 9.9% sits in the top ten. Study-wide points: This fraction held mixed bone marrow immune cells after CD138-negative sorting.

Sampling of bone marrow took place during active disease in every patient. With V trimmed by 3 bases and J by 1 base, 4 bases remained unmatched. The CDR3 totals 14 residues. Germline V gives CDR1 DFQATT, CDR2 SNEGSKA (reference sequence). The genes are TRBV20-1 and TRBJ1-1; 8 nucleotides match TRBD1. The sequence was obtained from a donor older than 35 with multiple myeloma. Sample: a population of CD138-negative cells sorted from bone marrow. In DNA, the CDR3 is TGCAGTGCTAGCACAGGGGGAGCGAACACTGAAGCTTTCTTT. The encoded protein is CSASTGGANTEAFF.